This T cell receptor beta chain was profiled in a study of T-cell reconstitution after alpha-beta-depleted transplantation in children. There are many counts of this clonotype. Looked up from germline, CDR1 is MNHEY and CDR2 is SMNVEV (reference sequence). This CDR3 has 15 residues. The V gene lost 2 bases and the J gene lost 0 bases, with 9 bases spanning the gap. Preparing the TCRbeta library involved the use of unique molecular identifiers. TCRdb processed the PCR reads anew with MiXCR; each CDR3 protein has one entry. Among 200,000 to 250,000 distinct CDR3 sequences listed, more than 10% were seen once.

The J gene is TRBJ2-3, the V gene TRBV27; D gene ambiguous. This sequence originates from a human donor who donated a stem cell graft to a child with acute lymphoblastic leukemia. Sequencing was performed on PBMCs from the stem cell graft donor, taken from the stem cell graft. CDR3 loop: CASSLNGVSTDTQYF. The CDR3 nucleotides read TGTGCCAGCAGTTTAAATGGGGTTAGCACAGATACGCAGTATTTT.